Shown below are 21 T cell receptor beta chains from a single sample sequenced in a study of cytomegalovirus exposure and HLA in healthy donors. The PCR ran on 60 Vbeta and 13 Jbeta primers. TCRdb's table, derived via immunoSEQ multiplex PCR, lists solely in-frame clones and lacks some. The sample has around 90,000 clones; roughly 75% are singletons. Source material: PBMCs. These receptor sequences come from a man aged 25 to 45 in good health and CMV-seronegative.

The chain recombines TRBV7-9 with TRBJ1-4; tentatively, D is TRBD1 (6 bases). Germline-derived CDR1 and CDR2 are SEHNR and FQNEAQ (reference sequence). The ends were cut back, 5 bases at V and 14 bases at J, with 18 bases in the middle. This CDR3 has 13 amino acids. CDR3 loop: CASSPGGGLQLFF. CDR3 DNA: TGTGCCAGCAGCCCCGGGGGGGGGCTTCAGCTGTTTTTT.

The genes are TRBV9 and TRBJ2-2; D is possibly TRBD2 (5 bases). The CDR3 contains 15 residues. Trimming took off 0 bases at V and 10 bases at J, with 16 bases between the two ends. CDR1 SGDLS and CDR2 YYNGEE come from the germline V gene. The CDR3 region has the DNA TGTGCCAGCAGCGTAGGCCCATCTTATCGGGAGGAGCTGTTTTTT. Its translation is CASSVGPSYREELFF.

The V gene is TRBV5-6, the J gene TRBJ2-1; D remains unclear. V shed 4 bases and J shed 3 bases, with 5 bases lying between them. CDR3 length: 12 amino acids. Germline CDR1 and CDR2: SGHDT and YYEEEE. Here the CDR3 DNA reads TGTGCCAGCAGCCAGATCTACAATGAGCAGTTCTTC. This codes for CASSQIYNEQFF.

The V call is TRBV6-5, the J call TRBJ1-1; the D is unclear. The CDR3 sequence is 13 residues long. V lost 5 bases to trimming and J lost 7 bases, with 14 bases between them. Germline loops: CDR1 MNHEY, CDR2 SVGAGI. CDR3 coding DNA: TGTGCCAGCAGTACCCTTGGCAGATTTGAAGCTTTCTTT. As protein: CASSTLGRFEAFF.

The V and J genes are TRBV6-1 and TRBJ1-5; maybe TRBD1 (6 bases). This CDR3 has 15 amino acids. The germline gives CDR1 MNHNS, CDR2 SASEGT. V was cut by 2 bases and J by 2 bases, with 10 bases left in between. The CDR3 spells CASSERAGGNQPQHF. For the CDR3, the DNA is TGTGCCAGCAGTGAACGGGCAGGGGGCAATCAGCCCCAGCATTTT.

The V gene is TRBV11-2, the J gene TRBJ1-6, with no clear D. The V and J ends lost 5 bases and 8 bases respectively, with 10 bases between them. Germline V lookup: CDR1 SGHAT, CDR2 FQNNGV. The CDR3 has 13 amino acids. For the CDR3, the DNA is TGTGCCAGCAGCCTCCGGTCCGATTCACCCCTCCACTTT. The encoded protein is CASSLRSDSPLHF.

Only one count was recorded for this clone. This chain connects TRBV2 to TRBJ2-3; D is unresolved. Looked up from germline, CDR1 is SNHLY and CDR2 is FYNNEI. V lost 0 bases to trimming and J lost 6 bases, with 10 bases between them. There are 14 residues in the CDR3. The CDR3 here is CASSEASQADTQYF. Here the CDR3 DNA reads TGTGCCAGCAGTGAAGCGTCCCAGGCTGATACGCAGTATTTT.

The gene calls are TRBV10-3 and TRBJ1-2; a possible D gene is TRBD1 (5 bases). The germline V gene has CDR1 ENHRY and CDR2 SYGVKD. V was clipped by 1 base and J by 3 bases, with 12 bases between them. The CDR3 runs to 15 residues. CDR3 coding DNA: TGTGCCATCAGTGAGTTGAATCCCAGGGACTATGGCTACACCTTC. It yields the protein CAISELNPRDYGYTF.

This clone came up once. V usage is TRBV30 and J usage is TRBJ2-5; 9 bases are shared with TRBD2. Germline lookup yields CDR1 GTSNPN and CDR2 SVGIG (reference sequence). V shed 4 bases, J shed 6 bases, and the junction held 6 bases outside the gene matches. The CDR3 consists of 13 residues. The CDR3 DNA reads TGTGCCTGGAATAGCGGGAGTCCGCAGACCCAGTACTTC. It yields the protein CAWNSGSPQTQYF. The whole variable domain, remainder taken from reference TRBV30 and TRBJ2-5, is SQTIHQWPATLVQPVGSPLSLECTVEGTSNPNLYWYRQAAGRGLQLLFYSVGIGQISSEVPQNLSASRPQDRQFILSSKKLLLSDSGFYLCAWNSGSPQTQYFGPGTRLLVL.

The chain links TRBV5-6 to TRBJ2-3, with 9 bases lining up with TRBD1. The CDR3 loop spans 16 amino acids. In germline, CDR1 is SGHDT, CDR2 YYEEEE. Trimming cost V 4 bases and J 4 bases; bases outside gene matches: 10. Here the CDR3 DNA reads TGTGCCAGCAGCGCGCCGGGACAGGGCTGGGCAGATACGCAGTATTTT. This sequence encodes CASSAPGQGWADTQYF.

The CDR3 DNA sequence: TGTGCCAGCAGTACCGGGACTAGCGGGAGCACAGATACGCAGTATTTT. This encodes CASSTGTSGSTDTQYF. This rearrangement joins TRBV5-4 to TRBJ2-3; 12 nucleotides agree with TRBD2. The CDR3 loop spans 16 amino acids. V lost 5 bases and J lost 0; bases outside the gene matches: 4. CDR1 and CDR2 from the germline V gene are SGHNT and YYREEE (reference sequence).

The V and J genes are TRBV7-9 and TRBJ2-3, with 8 bases matching TRBD1. Germline V lookup: CDR1 SEHNR, CDR2 FQNEAQ (reference sequence). The ends lost 1 base at V and 2 bases at J; junction bases unmatched: 2. The CDR3 contains 15 residues. The CDR3 loop reads CASSLGTGITDTQYF. The CDR3 DNA reads TGTGCCAGCAGCTTAGGGACAGGGATCACAGATACGCAGTATTTT. Supplemented by reference TRBV7-9 and TRBJ2-3, the full variable domain reads DTGVSQNPRHKITKRGQNVTFRCDPISEHNRLYWYRQTLGQGPEFLTYFQNEAQLEKSRLLSDRFSAERPKGSFSTLEIQRTEQGDSAMYLCASSLGTGITDTQYFGPGTRLTVL.

CDR3 coding DNA: TGTGCCAGCAGTCCCAGCGAGAGCACAGATACGCAGTATTTT. Amino acids: CASSPSESTDTQYF. The chain uses TRBV7-3 and TRBJ2-3; D is ambiguous. Looked up from germline, CDR1 is SGHTA and CDR2 is FQGTGA. V gave up 6 bases and J gave up 0 bases, with 10 bases separating them. There are 14 residues in the CDR3.

The rearrangement uses TRBV7-9 and TRBJ1-4; 8 bases line up with TRBD1. The germline CDR1 and CDR2 sequences are SEHNR and FQNEAQ (reference sequence). Trimming at V came to 4 bases and at J to 3 bases, leaving 7 bases not matched to a gene. CDR3 size: 16 residues. CDR3: CASSSRQGRPNEKLFF. CDR3 coding DNA: TGTGCCAGCAGCTCCAGACAGGGGCGGCCTAATGAAAAACTGTTTTTT.

V and J are TRBV11-3 and TRBJ2-3, with 9 bases that match TRBD2. Germline V gene lookup returns CDR1 SGHNT and CDR2 YENEEA. Losses at the gene ends were 5 bases for V and 0 bases for J; bases not matched to a gene: 3. There are 15 residues in the CDR3. The CDR3 spells CASSPGLASTDTQYF. For the CDR3, the DNA is TGTGCCAGCAGCCCCGGACTAGCGAGCACAGATACGCAGTATTTT.

This sequence joins TRBV7-8 and TRBJ2-2; TRBD1 aligns across 9 bases. Unmatched junction bases numbered 2, after V lost 3 bases and J lost 6 bases. This CDR3 contains 14 residues. Germline values: CDR1 SGHVS, CDR2 FQNEAQ. CDR3 amino acids: CASSFGQGSGELFF. The CDR3 DNA follows: TGTGCCAGCAGCTTTGGACAGGGGTCCGGGGAGCTGTTTTTT. Together with reference TRBV7-8 and TRBJ2-2, the CDR3 gives the full variable domain: GAGVSQSPRYKVAKRGQDVALRCDPISGHVSLFWYQQALGQGPEFLTYFQNEAQLDKSGLPSDRFFAERPEGSVSTLKIQRTQQEDSAVYLCASSFGQGSGELFFGEGSRLTVL.

The chain has TRBV30 and TRBJ2-5; 10 nucleotides match TRBD1. This CDR3 has 15 residues. Germline lookup yields CDR1 GTSNPN and CDR2 SVGIG (reference sequence). Trimming removed 3 bases from V and 4 bases from J; junction bases left unmatched: 8. CDR3 residues: CAWSRDRGLSETQYF. As DNA, the CDR3 is TGTGCCTGGAGCCGGGACAGGGGACTCTCAGAGACCCAGTACTTC. The variable domain in full, with the rest retrieved from reference TRBV30 and TRBJ2-5, is SQTIHQWPATLVQPVGSPLSLECTVEGTSNPNLYWYRQAAGRGLQLLFYSVGIGQISSEVPQNLSASRPQDRQFILSSKKLLLSDSGFYLCAWSRDRGLSETQYFGPGTRLLVL.

This clone was picked up many times. Other DNA variants within this sample encode the same CDR3. This chain connects TRBV6-1 to TRBJ2-6, with no clear D. Germline CDR1 and CDR2: MNHNS and SASEGT. The V gene lost 4 bases and the J gene lost 0 bases, with 4 bases spanning the gap. This CDR3 comprises 14 residues. The CDR3 reads CASSGHSGANVLTF. The CDR3 region has the DNA TGTGCCAGCAGTGGACACTCTGGGGCCAACGTCCTGACTTTC.

This clone occurred many times. The chain is built from TRBV10-2 and TRBJ1-1, with D hard to call. The V end lost 10 bases, the J end lost 3 bases, and 9 bases lay between the germline ends. Germline V CDR1 and CDR2: WSHSY, SAAADI. The CDR3 is made up of 11 amino acids. This chain's CDR3 is CATALDTEAFF. The CDR3 nucleotides are TGCGCCACCGCCTTAGACACTGAAGCTTTCTTT.

The chain carries TRBV9 and TRBJ1-1; D is possibly TRBD1 (5 bases). Germline loops: CDR1 SGDLS, CDR2 YYNGEE. This CDR3 has 14 amino acids. Trimming removed 0 bases from V and 4 bases from J, with 10 bases in between. CDR3 DNA: TGTGCCAGCAGCGTAGTCAGGGAGGGCACTGAAGCTTTCTTT. It encodes CASSVVREGTEAFF.

Worth noting for this clone: This sample also contains other DNA sequences that code for the same CDR3. The chain combines TRBV6-1 with TRBJ1-1; 8 nucleotides align to TRBD1. V lost 6 bases, J lost 4 bases, and 4 bases stayed unmatched. Germline V CDR1 and CDR2: MNHNS, SASEGT. This CDR3 is built from 13 residues. The DNA of the CDR3 is TGTGCCAGCAGCCCTACAGGGGGCACTGAAGCTTTCTTT. This codes for CASSPTGGTEAFF.